This T cell receptor beta chain was captured in a study of cytomegalovirus exposure and HLA in healthy donors. Background on the study: Genotyping showed less than 85% of 398 donors falling in the Caucasian-associated ancestry cluster. General observations from the study: The majority of CMV-associated TCR beta chains were reported as apparently HLA-restricted in a later analysis. Many donors shared some public TCRs, even though most TCR sequences were rare.

Points on this clone: Its target is unknown.

The PCR was carried out with 60 Vbeta primers and 13 Jbeta primers. Using immunoSEQ multiplex PCR, the repertoire was profiled, and TCRdb retains in-frame clones only, with some absent. The sample shows 75,000 to 100,000 clones, roughly two thirds of them seen only once. Sequencing was done on a sample of PBMCs. This receptor was identified in a female donor in good health and CMV-seronegative.

The CDR3 here is CASSEATGGKYEQYF. The CDR3 DNA is TGTGCCAGCAGTGAAGCAACAGGGGGGAAGTACGAGCAGTACTTC. The chain combines TRBV6-1 with TRBJ2-7, with 8 nucleotides matching TRBD1. This CDR3 has 15 residues. V trimming: 0 bases; J trimming: 4 bases; junction bases outside the gene matches: 5. Germline loops: CDR1 MNHNS, CDR2 SASEGT.